This T cell receptor beta chain was obtained from a study of cytomegalovirus exposure and HLA in healthy donors. Study results and caveats: TCR beta chain V- and J-gene trimming was linked, in a later analysis, to a missense variant in DCLRE1C. What a later analysis showed was that several of the most significant clusters appeared linked to common viral pathogens.

This clone has a handful of counts. The antigen is undetermined. The CDR3 spans 17 residues. The germline V gene has CDR1 SGHDN and CDR2 FVKESK. V lost 4 bases, J lost 0 bases, and 8 bases stayed unmatched. A multiplex PCR was run with 60 Vbeta primers and 13 Jbeta primers. Using immunoSEQ multiplex PCR, the repertoire was profiled, and TCRdb retains in-frame clones only, with some absent. Of about 270,000 clones listed, roughly two thirds are singletons. The sequence was obtained from a female donor in good health and CMV-seronegative. The sequenced sample was PBMCs. This chain connects TRBV14 to TRBJ2-3, with 9 bases aligning to TRBD1. In nucleotides, the CDR3 is TGTGCCAGCAGCCCGATGTCCGGGACAGGGAGCACAGATACGCAGTATTTT. It yields the protein CASSPMSGTGSTDTQYF.